The clone carrying this TCR beta chain was picked up one time. Profiled with immunoSEQ multiplex PCR; TCRdb holds only in-frame clones, not every one. Of about 190,000 clones in the sample, roughly 91% were seen once. The entry originates in a study of blood T cell repertoires in COVID-19. Across the whole study: From T cells, B-cell-depleted T cells, or PBMCs came the material, which was cDNA or gDNA.

Germline V gene lookup returns CDR1 MNHEY and CDR2 SMNVEV (reference sequence). V shed 4 bases, J shed 2 bases, and the junction held 1 base outside the gene matches. This CDR3 has 14 amino acids. Source material: peripheral blood. V usage is TRBV27 and J usage is TRBJ2-7; 11 bases are shared with TRBD1. This sequence was found in a human donor in a cohort sampled during active COVID-19. CDR3 amino acids: CASSWGQGAYEQYF. CDR3 sequence (DNA): TGTGCCAGCAGTTGGGGACAGGGGGCCTACGAGCAGTACTTC.